This T cell receptor (beta chain) was identified during a study of OX40 agonist ivuxolimab in advanced cancers. Study information: Ivuxolimab, which is an agonistic anti-OX40 (CD134) antibody, was administered to the patients. Three dose-escalation patients had partial responses: one with hepatocellular carcinoma and two with cutaneous melanoma.

Points from the study as a whole: The average count of expanded clones was higher among CD8+ T cells than among CD4+. At 0.1 to 3.0 mg/kg, clonal expansion of CD4+ and CD8+ blood T cells had occurred by week 6.

On this clone itself: Its antigen is undetermined.

Generated by immunoSEQ multiplex PCR, the TCRdb table keeps only in-frame clones and is missing some. The sample lists 90,000 to 120,000 clones, more than 85% occurring once. This TCR was sampled from an adult with an advanced solid tumor such as melanoma, head and neck, liver or kidney cancer. The source was CD4+ or CD8+ T cells sorted from blood, collected in a trial of the OX40 agonist ivuxolimab.

The DNA of the CDR3 is TGTGCCAGCAGACCAACTAGCGGGGGGGGCACCGGGGAGCTGTTTTTT. Translated, it gives CASRPTSGGGTGELFF. The rearrangement joins TRBV2 to TRBJ2-2; 13 bases line up with TRBD2. CDR1 and CDR2 (germline): SNHLY, FYNNEI. The CDR3 extends over 16 amino acids. Trimming cost V 6 bases and J 4 bases; bases outside gene matches: 5.